Presented here are 14 T cell receptor beta chains from one specimen sequenced in a study of blood T cell repertoires in COVID-19. Clones were read by immunoSEQ multiplex PCR, and TCRdb kept only the in-frame ones, dropping some. The sample lists 300,000 or so clones; more than 75% were seen once. The source material was peripheral blood. All receptors derive from a man in his sixties or seventies with acute or convalescent COVID-19.

The chain employs TRBV10-2 and TRBJ2-1; D possibly corresponds to TRBD2 (6 bases). The germline CDR1 and CDR2 sequences are WSHSY and SAAADI. Trimming removed 2 bases at V and 4 bases at J, with 6 bases between. This CDR3 comprises 13 residues. CDR3 sequence: CASSERGYNEQFF. Written as DNA, the CDR3 is TGCGCCAGCAGTGAGCGGGGGTACAATGAGCAGTTCTTC.

The chain is built from TRBV7-9 and TRBJ2-7; maybe TRBD1 (5 bases). The CDR3 runs 14 residues. V lost 3 bases, J lost 6 bases, and 15 bases lay in between. Germline V gives CDR1 SEHNR, CDR2 FQNEAQ (reference sequence). The CDR3 nucleotides are TGTGCCAGCAGCTTGTCCCAGGGCGCCTTCGAGCAGTACTTC. Its translation is CASSLSQGAFEQYF.

The rearrangement uses TRBV28 and TRBJ1-5; D ambiguous. The V end lost 2 bases, the J end lost 3 bases, and 11 bases lay between the germline ends. Per germline, CDR1 MDHEN and CDR2 SYDVKM. The CDR3 totals 15 residues. The CDR3 sequence is CASSLGAELNQPQHF. The CDR3, as DNA: TGTGCCAGCAGTTTAGGTGCGGAACTCAATCAGCCCCAGCATTTT.

The rearrangement links TRBV28 to TRBJ1-3; TRBD1 agrees at 10 bases. This CDR3 is 17 amino acids long. Trimming took 8 bases from V and 3 from J; bases not matched to a gene: 13. Germline V lookup: CDR1 MDHEN, CDR2 SYDVKM. The CDR3 sequence is CASGAGTGDWFGNTIYF. Written as DNA, the CDR3 is TGTGCCAGCGGAGCCGGGACAGGGGATTGGTTTGGAAACACCATATATTTT.

This chain connects TRBV15 to TRBJ2-7, with D possibly being TRBD2 (5 bases). The CDR3 loop spans 12 amino acids. Germline loops: CDR1 LNHNV, CDR2 YYDKDF (reference sequence). V gave up 3 bases and J gave up 6 bases, with 9 bases separating them. The CDR3 protein is CATSRTAGEQYF. In DNA form, the CDR3 reads TGTGCCACCAGCAGGACGGCGGGCGAGCAGTACTTC.

The chain carries TRBV28 and TRBJ2-2; D perhaps matches TRBD2 (5 bases). Trimming stripped 7 bases from V and 4 bases from J, with 19 bases between. Germline CDR1 reads MDHEN; CDR2 reads SYDVKM. The CDR3 has 16 residues. CDR3 in amino acids: CASTPGKGDFTGELFF. CDR3 DNA: TGTGCCAGCACCCCAGGAAAGGGAGATTTCACCGGGGAGCTGTTTTTT.

The chain employs TRBV7-2 and TRBJ1-3; D gene ambiguous. There are 18 residues in the CDR3. Trimming left V 2 bases short and J 0 bases short, with 17 bases between. From germline, CDR1 is SGHTA and CDR2 FQGNSA. The CDR3, as DNA: TGTGCCAGCAGCTTAAGTCGGGCGGGAACTAGCTCTGGAAACACCATATATTTT. Translating gives CASSLSRAGTSSGNTIYF.

The chain couples TRBV5-1 to TRBJ2-1, with 8 bases lining up with TRBD2. The CDR3 is made up of 16 amino acids. The junction had 4 bases not matched to a gene; V was cut back by 0 bases and J by 2 bases. Germline CDR1 is SGHRS and CDR2 is YFSETQ. The CDR3 DNA follows: TGCGCCAGCAGCTTGGTCGGGAGGGCCACCTACAATGAGCAGTTCTTC. Protein sequence: CASSLVGRATYNEQFF. Filled out from reference TRBV5-1 and TRBJ2-1, the complete variable domain reads KAGVTQTPRYLIKTRGQQVTLSCSPISGHRSVSWYQQTPGQGLQFLFEYFSETQRNKGNFPGRFSGRQFSNSRSEMNVSTLELGDSALYLCASSLVGRATYNEQFFGPGTRLTVL.

This chain links TRBV29-1 with TRBJ2-7, with 9 bases identical to TRBD1. This CDR3 has 13 residues. CDR1 and CDR2 from the germline V gene are SQVTM and ANQGSEA. V gave up 4 bases and J gave up 5 bases; unmatched junction bases: 6. The CDR3 sequence is CSVGRGQGNEQYF. The CDR3 DNA follows: TGCAGCGTTGGGCGGGGACAGGGAAACGAGCAGTACTTC.

This chain connects TRBV4-2 to TRBJ2-5; 11 bases match TRBD2. CDR1 and CDR2 from the germline V gene are LGHNA and YNFKEQ. Losses at the gene ends were 0 bases for V and 0 bases for J; bases not matched to a gene: 3. The CDR3 runs to 17 residues. CDR3 region: CASSQELAGAYQETQYF. CDR3 coding DNA: TGTGCCAGCAGCCAAGAACTAGCGGGAGCGTACCAAGAGACCCAGTACTTC.

The rearrangement links TRBV9 to TRBJ2-1; perhaps TRBD1 as D (7 bases). CDR1 is SGDLS and CDR2 is YYNGEE in the germline V gene. Trimming took off 3 bases at V and 0 bases at J, with 16 bases between the two ends. This CDR3 spans 17 amino acids. DNA for the CDR3: TGTGCCAGCAGCGGGGGAGGACAGGAATACTCCTACAATGAGCAGTTCTTC. This sequence encodes CASSGGGQEYSYNEQFF. The whole variable domain, remainder taken from reference TRBV9 and TRBJ2-1, is DSGVTQTPKHLITATGQRVTLRCSPRSGDLSVYWYQQSLDQGLQFLIQYYNGEERAKGNILERFSAQQFPDLHSELNLSSLELGDSALYFCASSGGGQEYSYNEQFFGPGTRLTVL.

The V and J genes are TRBV3-1 (or the pseudogene TRBV3-2) and TRBJ2-7; D unclear. The germline gives CDR1 LGHDT, CDR2 YNNKEL (reference sequence). This CDR3 spans 13 amino acids. V was pared by 10 bases and J by 3 bases, with 16 bases between. This CDR3 is CATGTSPLYEQYF. The CDR3, as DNA: TGTGCCACCGGTACGTCCCCTCTCTACGAGCAGTACTTC.

The gene calls are TRBV15 and TRBJ1-5; 12 bases are shared with TRBD1. Germline V CDR1 and CDR2: LNHNV, YYDKDF (reference sequence). The V segment lost 8 bases and the J segment 6 bases; nucleotides outside the gene matches: 5. This CDR3 contains 14 residues. This chain's CDR3 is CATAGQGAIQPQHF. The CDR3, as DNA: TGTGCCACCGCGGGACAGGGGGCTATTCAGCCCCAGCATTTT.

The genes are TRBV9 and TRBJ2-7; D perhaps matches TRBD2 (6 bases). The CDR3 spans 15 residues. Germline loops: CDR1 SGDLS, CDR2 YYNGEE. Deletions cut 0 bases from V and 2 bases from J, with 12 bases between. The CDR3 protein is CASSVDSGSTYEQYF. The CDR3 nucleotides read TGTGCCAGCAGCGTAGATAGCGGATCAACCTACGAGCAGTACTTC.